The present T cell receptor (beta chain) was sequenced within a study of T cell responses to AZD1222 COVID-19 vaccine. In germline, CDR1 is MDHEN, CDR2 SYDVKM. The CDR3 covers 13 residues. Trimming left V 1 base short and J 4 bases short, with 5 bases between. The method was immunoSEQ multiplex PCR; TCRdb's version includes in-frame clones alone and lacks a portion of them. The sample holds more than 35,000 clones, roughly 75% seen once. The chain carries TRBV28 and TRBJ1-5; unclear D gene. Specimen: peripheral blood, collected 28 days after the second dose of the MenACWY control vaccine. The receptor comes from an adult who received the MenACWY meningococcal vaccine as a control. As DNA, the CDR3 is TGTGCCAGCAGTTTATACCAGAATCAGCCCCAGCATTTT. Its translation is CASSLYQNQPQHF.